The 15 T cell receptor beta chains in this list originate from one sample, sequenced in a study of human T cells and chemical hapten exposure. TCRdb fed the RACE reads into MiXCR, producing one record per CDR3 protein. Here the sample spans around 50,000 distinct CDR3 sequences, about 10% being singletons. Time point given: patch test 1, 2 weeks after DPC sensitization. Documented treatment: therapeutic diphenylcyclopropenone sensitization with weekly scalp DPC. The sample was whole blood, taken in connection with sensitization to the hapten diphenylcyclopropenone (DPC). The source is a woman between 50 and 59 years old with alopecia areata. Some clones in this sample may be carry-over from other donors' samples.

V and J are TRBV20-1 and TRBJ1-6; no clear D. This CDR3 has 16 residues. Between the trimmed V and J ends, which lost 3 bases and 4 bases, there was a span of 16 bases. Germline V gives CDR1 DFQATT, CDR2 SNEGSKA (reference sequence). The CDR3, as DNA: TGCAGTGCTAGGGACCCCCGGGCGCCTTATAATTCACCCCTCCACTTT. As protein: CSARDPRAPYNSPLHF.

In its sample, this clonotype was seen many times. The V gene is TRBV7-9, the J gene TRBJ1-3, with D maybe TRBD1 (5 bases). This CDR3 has 13 amino acids. Germline assignment: CDR1 SEHNR and CDR2 FQNEAQ (reference sequence). V lost 8 bases to trimming and J lost 2 bases, with 10 bases between them. CDR3 in DNA: TGTGCCAGCGCCGGGACTGCTGGAAACACCATATATTTT. Translated: CASAGTAGNTIYF.

In its sample, this clonotype was seen many times. The chain uses TRBV7-2 and TRBJ2-3; possibly TRBD1 for D (6 bases). CDR1 is SGHTA, CDR2 FQGNSA, per germline. CDR3 length equals 15 residues. The V gene lost 2 bases and the J gene lost 1 base, with 10 bases spanning the gap. The CDR3 is CASSLRDIRTDTQYF. CDR3 nucleotide sequence: TGTGCCAGCAGCTTAAGGGACATCCGCACAGATACGCAGTATTTT.

This clonotype was picked up many times. V is TRBV18 and J is TRBJ1-2, with D possibly being TRBD1 (6 bases). Trimming took off 4 bases at V and 6 bases at J, with 9 bases between the two ends. CDR3 length: 12 amino acids. The germline gives CDR1 KGHSH, CDR2 LQKENI. The CDR3 DNA reads TGTGCCAGCTCACTGCGGACAGATGGCTACACCTTC. This encodes CASSLRTDGYTF. Filled out from reference TRBV18 and TRBJ1-2, the complete variable domain reads NAGVMQNPRHLVRRRGQEARLRCSPMKGHSHVYWYRQLPEEGLKFMVYLQKENIIDESGMPKERFSAEFPKEGPSILRIQQVVRGDSAAYFCASSLRTDGYTFGSGTRLTVV.

This clonotype has at least ten counts. The chain carries TRBV28 and TRBJ2-4, with D unresolved. Germline V gives CDR1 MDHEN, CDR2 SYDVKM. The CDR3 is made up of 15 amino acids. The V gene lost 3 bases and the J gene lost 0 bases, with 9 bases spanning the gap. In DNA form, the CDR3 reads TGTGCCAGCAGTTTTGGCAGTCTAGCCAAAAACATTCAGTACTTC. This gives the protein CASSFGSLAKNIQYF.

The chain uses TRBV27 and TRBJ2-7; maybe TRBD2 (6 bases). The CDR3 loop spans 13 amino acids. The V end was cut by 6 bases, the J end by 2 bases, with 11 bases between. Per germline, CDR1 MNHEY and CDR2 SMNVEV (reference sequence). The CDR3 region is CASSKGLTYEQYF. The CDR3 nucleotides read TGTGCCAGCAGCAAGGGACTTACCTACGAGCAGTACTTC.

This clonotype was observed many times. The genes are TRBV6-5 and TRBJ2-3; D is unresolved. Germline V gene sequence: CDR1 MNHEY, CDR2 SVGAGI. Trimming took 0 bases from V and 2 from J, leaving 9 bases between them. CDR3 size: 15 residues. The CDR3 spells CASSYSLLATDTQYF. The CDR3 region has the DNA TGTGCCAGCAGTTACTCACTTCTTGCCACAGATACGCAGTATTTT.

Many counts were recorded for this clonotype. The chain couples TRBV6-2 or TRBV6-3 to TRBJ1-5; D call uncertain. Trimming removed 3 bases from V and 3 bases from J, with 12 bases in between. The CDR3 consists of 15 residues. Germline V gene sequence: CDR1 MNHEY, CDR2 SVGEGT. The CDR3 nucleotides are TGTGCCAGCAGTTATTGGCAGGTCGACAATCAGCCCCAGCATTTT. Translation gives CASSYWQVDNQPQHF.

This clonotype was detected a few times. The chain uses TRBV7-2 and TRBJ2-2; TRBD2 agrees at 9 bases. This CDR3 contains 17 residues. The V and J ends lost 2 bases and 4 bases, in that order; junction bases with no gene match: 8. The germline CDR1 and CDR2 sequences are SGHTA and FQGNSA. The CDR3 nucleotides are TGTGCCAGCAGCTTATCGCCCGGACTAGCGACCACCGGGGAGCTGTTTTTT. Residues: CASSLSPGLATTGELFF.

CDR3 amino acids: CATSTDRANEKLFF. In nucleotides, the CDR3 is TGTGCCACCAGCACGGACAGGGCGAATGAAAAACTGTTTTTT. The chain couples TRBV15 to TRBJ1-4, with 8 positions matching TRBD1. V gave up 4 bases and J gave up 5 bases; unmatched junction bases: 3. CDR1 is LNHNV and CDR2 is YYDKDF in the germline V gene (reference sequence). CDR3 length equals 14 residues.

This clonotype has only a few counts. V is TRBV5-6 and J is TRBJ2-3; the match to TRBD1 covers 8 bases. CDR3 length: 15 residues. Trimming cost V 4 bases and J 2 bases; bases outside gene matches: 6. The germline V gene has CDR1 SGHDT and CDR2 YYEEEE. This CDR3 reads CASSPTTGATDTQYF. The CDR3 region has the DNA TGTGCCAGCAGCCCCACGACAGGGGCCACAGATACGCAGTATTTT.

The V gene is TRBV5-4, the J gene TRBJ2-5, with D perhaps matching TRBD2 (6 bases). The CDR3 sequence is 13 residues long. The germline V and J ends were trimmed by 2 bases and 3 bases, with 8 bases remaining between them. Germline CDR1 reads SGHNT; CDR2 reads YYREEE (reference sequence). In DNA, the CDR3 is TGTGCCAGCAGCTTTGGGGGGAAAGAGACCCAGTACTTC. Amino acid sequence: CASSFGGKETQYF.

This clonotype was seen repeatedly, ten times or more. The junction shows a germline mismatch at one end, possibly a read error. In DNA, the CDR3 is TGTGCCAGCAGACAAGACACAGGGGCCTACGAGCAGTACTTC. It yields the protein CASRQDTGAYEQYF. The chain recombines TRBV3-1 with TRBJ2-7, with 7 bases that match TRBD1. Germline V gene lookup returns CDR1 LGHDT and CDR2 YNNKEL (reference sequence). The length of the CDR3 is 14 residues.

The V gene is TRBV6-6, the J gene TRBJ1-5; D may be TRBD1 (5 bases). The CDR3 length is 16 residues. The V end was cut by 2 bases, the J end by 3 bases, with 14 bases between. From germline, CDR1 is MNHNY and CDR2 SVGAGI (reference sequence). CDR3 coding DNA: TGTGCCAGCAGTTACCTCCCCGCGGGGGACAATCAGCCCCAGCATTTT. Protein sequence: CASSYLPAGDNQPQHF.

This clonotype was seen repeatedly, ten times or more. The chain uses TRBV4-3 and TRBJ1-4; D gene uncertain. V lost 0 bases to trimming and J lost 4 bases, with 9 bases between them. This CDR3 contains 15 residues. Germline V gene data show CDR1 as LGHNA and CDR2 as YSLEER. Here the CDR3 reads CASSQEGRRNEKLFF. The DNA for the CDR3 is TGCGCCAGCAGCCAAGAGGGCAGACGTAATGAAAAACTGTTTTTT.